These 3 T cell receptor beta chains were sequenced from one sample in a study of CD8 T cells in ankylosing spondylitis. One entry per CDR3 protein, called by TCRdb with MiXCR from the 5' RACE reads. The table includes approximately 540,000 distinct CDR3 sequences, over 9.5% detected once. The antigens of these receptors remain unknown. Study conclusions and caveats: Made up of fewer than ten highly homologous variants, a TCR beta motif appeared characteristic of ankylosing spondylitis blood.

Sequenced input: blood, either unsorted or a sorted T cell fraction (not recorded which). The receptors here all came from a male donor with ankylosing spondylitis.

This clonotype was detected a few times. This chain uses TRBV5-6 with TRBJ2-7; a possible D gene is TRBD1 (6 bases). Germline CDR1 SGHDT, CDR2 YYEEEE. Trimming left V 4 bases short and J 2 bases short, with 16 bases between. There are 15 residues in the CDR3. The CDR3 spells CASSPLTGSPYEQYF. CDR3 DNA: TGTGCCAGCAGCCCGCTGACAGGATCTCCCTACGAGCAGTACTTC.

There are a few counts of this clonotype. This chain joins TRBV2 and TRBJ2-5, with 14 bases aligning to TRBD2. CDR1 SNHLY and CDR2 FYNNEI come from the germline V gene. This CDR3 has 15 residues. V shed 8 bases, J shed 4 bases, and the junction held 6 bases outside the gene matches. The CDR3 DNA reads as TGTGCCAGCCAGGGACTAGCGGGAGTGGGAGAGACCCAGTACTTC. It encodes CASQGLAGVGETQYF.

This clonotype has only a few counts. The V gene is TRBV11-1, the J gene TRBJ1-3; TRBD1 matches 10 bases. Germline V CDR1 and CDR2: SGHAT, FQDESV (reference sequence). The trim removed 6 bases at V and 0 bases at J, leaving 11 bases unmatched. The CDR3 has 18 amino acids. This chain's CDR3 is CASRAGTGEGFSGNTIYF. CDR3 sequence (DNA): TGTGCCAGCAGGGCCGGGACAGGGGAAGGGTTCTCTGGAAACACCATATATTTT.